The 31 T cell receptor beta chains given below trace back to one sample, sequenced in a study of blood T cell repertoires in COVID-19. The repertoire was sequenced with immunoSEQ multiplex PCR; TCRdb's copy has only in-frame clones and lacks some. The repertoire has 200,000 to 250,000 clones, approximately 91% of them found once; the top ten carry less than 3.5%. The sample was peripheral blood. These receptors originate from a woman between 55 and 75 years old with acute or convalescent COVID-19.

This clone was seen once. The rearrangement joins TRBV3-1 (or the pseudogene TRBV3-2) to TRBJ2-1; TRBD2 matches 7 bases. CDR3 length: 16 amino acids. Trimming at V came to 2 bases and at J to 5 bases, leaving 9 bases not matched to a gene. Germline values: CDR1 LGHDT, CDR2 YNNKEL (reference sequence). This CDR3 reads CASSQTGGRSNNEQFF. The DNA for the CDR3 is TGTGCCAGCAGCCAAACGGGGGGACGCTCAAACAATGAGCAGTTCTTC.

The J gene is TRBJ2-7, the V gene TRBV30, with 10 bases matching TRBD2. CDR1 and CDR2 from the germline V gene are GTSNPN and SVGIG (reference sequence). Unmatched junction bases numbered 6, after V lost 5 bases and J lost 2 bases. This CDR3 contains 14 residues. For the CDR3, the DNA is TGTGCCTGGGGAAAACTAGCGGGGACCTACGAGCAGTACTTC. Its protein is CAWGKLAGTYEQYF.

V usage is TRBV5-1 and J usage is TRBJ2-1, with TRBD1 matching 9 bases. This CDR3 spans 15 amino acids. Trimming cost V 3 bases and J 8 bases; bases outside gene matches: 9. CDR1 is SGHRS, CDR2 YFSETQ, per germline. CDR3 region: CASSSAGTGRDEQFF. In nucleotides, the CDR3 is TGCGCCAGCAGCTCCGCCGGGACAGGGCGCGATGAGCAGTTCTTC. Full variable domain (rest looked up from reference TRBV5-1 and TRBJ2-1): KAGVTQTPRYLIKTRGQQVTLSCSPISGHRSVSWYQQTPGQGLQFLFEYFSETQRNKGNFPGRFSGRQFSNSRSEMNVSTLELGDSALYLCASSSAGTGRDEQFFGPGTRLTVL.

This chain links TRBV27 with TRBJ2-3; the D gene is possibly TRBD1 (6 bases). Germline CDR1 reads MNHEY; CDR2 reads SMNVEV (reference sequence). The V gene lost 5 bases and the J gene lost 0 bases, with 18 bases spanning the gap. The CDR3 spans 17 residues. CDR3 protein: CASSLSGVRGSTDTQYF. CDR3 in DNA: TGTGCCAGCAGTCTCTCAGGGGTTCGGGGTAGCACAGATACGCAGTATTTT.

This clone is a singleton in its sample. The chain joins TRBV4-3 to TRBJ2-1; 12 nucleotides match TRBD2. CDR3 size: 18 residues. The trim removed 0 bases at V and 0 bases at J, leaving 3 bases unmatched. Germline V lookup: CDR1 LGHNA, CDR2 YSLEER. CDR3 amino acids: CASSQDQGLAGSYNEQFF. CDR3 DNA: TGCGCCAGCAGCCAAGATCAGGGACTAGCGGGCTCCTACAATGAGCAGTTCTTC.

The chain joins TRBV11-2 to TRBJ2-7, with D possibly matching TRBD1 (5 bases). Germline values: CDR1 SGHAT, CDR2 FQNNGV. V shed 0 bases and J shed 1 base, with 13 bases lying between them. This CDR3 region has 16 residues. DNA of the CDR3: TGTGCCAGCAGCTTAGAGGTAGGACGGACATCCTACGAGCAGTACTTC. This sequence encodes CASSLEVGRTSYEQYF.

This chain joins TRBV5-1 and TRBJ1-6; 9 bases match TRBD1. From germline, CDR1 is SGHRS and CDR2 YFSETQ. The CDR3 contains 15 residues. Losses at the gene ends were 4 bases for V and 6 bases for J; bases not matched to a gene: 5. The CDR3 DNA sequence: TGCGCCAGCAGCGAGGGGACAGGGTTTAATTCACCCCTCCACTTT. It yields the protein CASSEGTGFNSPLHF.

The V call is TRBV5-1, the J call TRBJ1-1; D is perhaps TRBD1 (5 bases). Germline CDR1 is SGHRS and CDR2 is YFSETQ. Between the trimmed V and J ends, which lost 0 bases and 4 bases, there was a span of 13 bases. The CDR3 consists of 15 residues. The CDR3 DNA is TGCGCCAGCAGCTTGGCGTCGGGGGTTGGCACTGAAGCTTTCTTT. Translating gives CASSLASGVGTEAFF.

V usage is TRBV5-1 and J usage is TRBJ1-5; a weak D match, TRBD1 (6 bases). Trimming removed 0 bases at V and 0 bases at J, with 10 bases between. The CDR3 extends over 16 amino acids. CDR1 and CDR2 from the germline V gene are SGHRS and YFSETQ. The CDR3 sequence is CASSLGGLNSNQPQHF. The CDR3 region has the DNA TGCGCCAGCAGCTTGGGGGGGCTTAATAGCAATCAGCCCCAGCATTTT.

In this sample, this clone turned up a few times. V and J are TRBV10-1 and TRBJ1-2; no clear D gene. The V gene lost 3 bases and the J gene lost 5 bases, with 7 bases spanning the gap. CDR3 size: 12 residues. Germline V CDR1 and CDR2: WNHNN, SYGVQD (reference sequence). The CDR3 sequence: CASSDGQYGYTF. The CDR3 DNA reads TGCGCCAGCAGTGATGGGCAGTATGGCTACACCTTC.

The rearrangement links TRBV18 to TRBJ2-3; TRBD1 is a possible D gene (6 bases). CDR3 length equals 15 residues. CDR1 is KGHSH and CDR2 is LQKENI in the germline V gene. V was trimmed by 5 bases and J by 2 bases, leaving 14 bases between them. CDR3 sequence: CASSTDWDNTDTQYF. The CDR3 bases are TGTGCCAGCTCAACAGACTGGGACAACACAGATACGCAGTATTTT.

The table lists this clone with a count of one. V and J are TRBV11-3 and TRBJ2-5, with a weak D call TRBD1 (5 bases). There are 15 residues in the CDR3. CDR1 is SGHNT, CDR2 YENEEA, per germline. Trimming shortened V by 1 base and J by 0 bases, and 9 bases separated the two germline ends. The CDR3 DNA follows: TGTGCCAGCAGCTTAGGACCAGGGTACCAAGAGACCCAGTACTTC. It specifies CASSLGPGYQETQYF.

The rearrangement links TRBV6-5 to TRBJ1-2, with 8 bases matching TRBD1. V dropped 2 bases and J dropped 4; count of bases not matched to a gene: 3. Germline-derived CDR1 and CDR2 are MNHEY and SVGAGI. This CDR3 contains 14 residues. The DNA for the CDR3 is TGTGCCAGCAGTTACGGCAGGGGGCCCTATGGCTACACCTTC. This gives the protein CASSYGRGPYGYTF.

The chain recombines TRBV7-2 with TRBJ2-7, with D tentatively TRBD1 (6 bases). Looked up from germline, CDR1 is SGHTA and CDR2 is FQGNSA. The V end lost 5 bases, the J end lost 3 bases, and 17 bases lay between the germline ends. The CDR3 is 15 amino acids. CDR3 coding DNA: TGTGCCAGCAGCCCAAATCCGGGACACTACTACGAGCAGTACTTC. Translation gives CASSPNPGHYYEQYF.

Only a few counts were recorded for this clone. The V gene is TRBV5-4, the J gene TRBJ1-1; TRBD1 aligns across 8 bases. Losses at the gene ends were 2 bases for V and 5 bases for J; bases not matched to a gene: 8. The CDR3 runs 15 residues. CDR1 and CDR2 (germline): SGHNT, YYREEE (reference sequence). CDR3 sequence (DNA): TGTGCCAGCAGCTTAATAGGACAGGGAGGGACTGAAGCTTTCTTT. It is translated as CASSLIGQGGTEAFF.

The genes are TRBV18 and TRBJ2-3; D gene unclear. The germline CDR1 and CDR2 sequences are KGHSH and LQKENI. The germline V and J ends were trimmed by 3 bases and 4 bases, with 11 bases remaining between them. CDR3 length: 14 amino acids. In DNA form, the CDR3 reads TGTGCCAGCTCACCGTCCCTATATCCAGATACGCAGTATTTT. This translates into CASSPSLYPDTQYF.

This chain links TRBV10-1 with TRBJ2-4; 10 nucleotides line up with TRBD2. The CDR3 covers 14 residues. Germline V gives CDR1 WNHNN, CDR2 SYGVQD (reference sequence). V was pared by 0 bases and J by 12 bases, with 5 bases of the junction left unmatched. The CDR3 region has the DNA TGCGCCAGCAGTGAGTCGAAACTAGCGGGAACTCAGTACTTC. It encodes CASSESKLAGTQYF.

The V gene is TRBV7-8, the J gene TRBJ1-1; a possible D gene is TRBD1 (6 bases). CDR3 length equals 13 residues. The V end lost 1 base, the J end lost 4 bases, and 7 bases lay between the germline ends. CDR1 and CDR2 from the germline V gene are SGHVS and FQNEAQ. The CDR3 loop is CASSLGGRTEAFF. In DNA form, the CDR3 reads TGTGCCAGCAGCTTAGGGGGGCGCACTGAAGCTTTCTTT.

This chain joins TRBV5-1 and TRBJ1-3, with 7 bases aligning to TRBD1. Per the germline V gene, CDR1 is SGHRS and CDR2 is YFSETQ. The CDR3 totals 14 residues. The ends lost 4 bases at V and 2 bases at J; junction bases unmatched: 3. This CDR3 reads CASSMTGPGNTIYF. CDR3 DNA sequence: TGCGCCAGCAGCATGACAGGGCCTGGAAACACCATATATTTT.

The V gene is TRBV7-6, the J gene TRBJ2-3; D gene uncertain. Looked up from germline, CDR1 is SGHVS and CDR2 is FNYEAQ. Trimming stripped 1 base from V and 0 bases from J, with 17 bases between. The length of the CDR3 is 18 residues. The CDR3 sequence: CASSLESHSQTSTDTQYF. CDR3 coding DNA: TGTGCCAGCAGCTTAGAGTCCCACAGTCAAACTAGCACAGATACGCAGTATTTT.

The chain is built from TRBV7-2 and TRBJ2-5, with TRBD2 as a possible D gene (5 bases). The CDR3 consists of 14 residues. Trimming took off 5 bases at V and 0 bases at J, with 10 bases between the two ends. CDR1 and CDR2 from the germline V gene are SGHTA and FQGNSA. CDR3 DNA: TGTGCCAGCAGCCCGGACTGGAACCAAGAGACCCAGTACTTC. This sequence encodes CASSPDWNQETQYF.

This sequence joins TRBV15 and TRBJ1-5; no firm D call. V was shortened by 2 bases and J by 5 bases, with 7 bases between the two germline ends. The CDR3 runs 13 residues. Germline CDR1 and CDR2: LNHNV and YYDKDF (reference sequence). The CDR3 DNA is TGTGCCACCAGCAGACACACAGATCAGCCCCAGCATTTT. Translating it yields CATSRHTDQPQHF.

This sequence joins TRBV7-8 and TRBJ2-2; unclear D gene. Germline V gene sequence: CDR1 SGHVS, CDR2 FQNEAQ. V lost 1 base to trimming and J lost 2 bases, with 8 bases between them. This CDR3 region has 15 residues. CDR3 in amino acids: CASSLDLRNTGELFF. CDR3 DNA sequence: TGTGCCAGCAGCTTAGATCTGCGCAACACCGGGGAGCTGTTTTTT.

The rearrangement joins TRBV19 to TRBJ2-6, with D possibly being TRBD1 (5 bases). V was clipped by 5 bases and J by 1 base, with 15 bases between them. This CDR3 has 17 residues. Germline V gene data show CDR1 as LNHDA and CDR2 as SQIVND (reference sequence). The CDR3 DNA follows: TGTGCCAGTAGTCGGCGAGAGACAGAATCTGGGGCCAACGTCCTGACTTTC. Amino acid sequence: CASSRRETESGANVLTF.

This rearrangement joins TRBV3-1 (or the pseudogene TRBV3-2) to TRBJ1-1, with D hard to call. V was clipped by 4 bases and J by 1 base, with 7 bases between them. Looked up from germline, CDR1 is LGHDT and CDR2 is YNNKEL (reference sequence). The CDR3 totals 13 residues. CDR3 DNA: TGTGCCAGCAGCCTGAGAGGGAACACTGAAGCTTTCTTT. Translation: CASSLRGNTEAFF.

This chain links TRBV4-2 with TRBJ2-1; tentative D call: TRBD2 (6 bases). Germline loops: CDR1 LGHNA, CDR2 YNFKEQ. CDR3 length: 15 residues. The V gene lost 1 base and the J gene lost 4 bases, with 11 bases spanning the gap. The CDR3 coding sequence is TGTGCCAGCAGCCAAGTCGGGGGTCCTTACAATGAGCAGTTCTTC. Amino acids: CASSQVGGPYNEQFF.

The chain's CDR3 is CASSQGGGVGEKLFF. The CDR3 DNA reads TGTGCCAGCAGCCAGGGAGGTGGAGTAGGGGAAAAACTGTTTTTT. This rearrangement joins TRBV4-2 to TRBJ1-4; no firm D call. The CDR3 consists of 15 residues. CDR1 and CDR2 (germline): LGHNA, YNFKEQ. The V end lost 3 bases, the J end lost 8 bases, and 16 bases lay between the germline ends.

The J gene is TRBJ2-5, the V gene TRBV7-2; 7 bases match TRBD1. V lost 5 bases, J lost 1 base, and 10 bases stayed unmatched. Germline CDR1 SGHTA, CDR2 FQGNSA. CDR3 length equals 16 residues. The CDR3 reads CASSLGQARFQETQYF. CDR3 DNA: TGTGCCAGCAGCCTAGGACAGGCAAGGTTCCAAGAGACCCAGTACTTC.

This chain joins TRBV7-9 and TRBJ2-2; 7 bases line up with TRBD2. This CDR3 is built from 15 residues. Trimming cost V 7 bases and J 4 bases; bases outside gene matches: 9. Germline V gene sequence: CDR1 SEHNR, CDR2 FQNEAQ (reference sequence). This chain's CDR3 is CASNFGSSGTGELFF. CDR3 DNA: TGTGCCAGCAACTTCGGCTCTAGCGGCACCGGGGAGCTGTTTTTT. The whole variable domain, filled in from reference TRBV7-9 and TRBJ2-2, reads DTGVSQNPRHKITKRGQNVTFRCDPISEHNRLYWYRQTLGQGPEFLTYFQNEAQLEKSRLLSDRFSAERPKGSFSTLEIQRTEQGDSAMYLCASNFGSSGTGELFFGEGSRLTVL.

Only a few counts were recorded for this clone. For the CDR3, the DNA is TGTGCCAGCAGCCTAAGGAATACCGGACTTCGGGCCGATACGCAGTATTTT. Amino acid sequence: CASSLRNTGLRADTQYF. The rearrangement links TRBV11-2 to TRBJ2-3; possible D gene TRBD2, 5 bases. The CDR3 runs 17 residues. Trimming took off 5 bases at V and 6 bases at J, with 24 bases between the two ends. Germline V gene data show CDR1 as SGHAT and CDR2 as FQNNGV.

In this sample, this clone turned up a few times. The chain links TRBV9 to TRBJ1-5, with D unresolved. CDR1 is SGDLS, CDR2 YYNGEE, per germline. There are 12 residues in the CDR3. The V end lost 0 bases, the J end lost 6 bases, and 4 bases lay between the germline ends. The CDR3 loop is CASSVGSQPQHF. The CDR3, as DNA: TGTGCCAGCAGCGTAGGGAGTCAGCCCCAGCATTTT.